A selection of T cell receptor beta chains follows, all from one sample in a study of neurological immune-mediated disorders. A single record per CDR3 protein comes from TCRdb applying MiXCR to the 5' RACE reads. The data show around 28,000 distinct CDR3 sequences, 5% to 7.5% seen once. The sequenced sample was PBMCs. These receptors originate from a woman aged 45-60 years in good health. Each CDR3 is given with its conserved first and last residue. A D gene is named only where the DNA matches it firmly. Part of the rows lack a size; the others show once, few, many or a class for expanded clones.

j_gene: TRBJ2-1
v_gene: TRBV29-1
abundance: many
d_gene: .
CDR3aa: CSVVENEQFF
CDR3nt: TGCAGCGTTGTAGAAAATGAGCAGTTCTTC

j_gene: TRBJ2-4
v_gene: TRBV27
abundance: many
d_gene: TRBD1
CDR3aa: CASSPSPDRVLNIQYF
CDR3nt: TGTGCCAGCAGTCCTTCCCCCGACAGGGTCCTAAACATTCAGTACTTC

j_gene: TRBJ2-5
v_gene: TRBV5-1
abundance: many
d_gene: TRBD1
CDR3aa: CASSRTGGFQETQYF
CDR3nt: TGCGCCAGCAGCCGGACAGGGGGCTTCCAAGAGACCCAGTACTTC

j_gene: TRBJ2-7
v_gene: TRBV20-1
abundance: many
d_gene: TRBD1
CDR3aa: CSARDATGGPYEQYF
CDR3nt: TGCAGTGCTAGAGACGCGACAGGGGGTCCCTACGAGCAGTACTTC

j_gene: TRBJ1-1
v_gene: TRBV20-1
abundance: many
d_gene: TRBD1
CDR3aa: CSVTQGVVNTEAFF
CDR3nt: TGCAGTGTAACACAGGGGGTGGTGAACACTGAAGCTTTCTTT

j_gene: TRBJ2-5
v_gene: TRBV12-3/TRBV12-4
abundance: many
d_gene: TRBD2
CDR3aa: CASSRLAGSGETQYF
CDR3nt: TGTGCCAGCAGTCGACTAGCGGGATCGGGAGAGACCCAGTACTTC

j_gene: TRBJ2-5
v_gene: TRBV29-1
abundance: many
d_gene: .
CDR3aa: CSVGAGQETQYF
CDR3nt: TGCAGCGTTGGGGCAGGGCAAGAGACCCAGTACTTC

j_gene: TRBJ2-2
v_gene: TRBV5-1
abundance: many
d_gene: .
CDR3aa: CASSLALDTGELFF
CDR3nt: TGCGCCAGCAGCTTGGCCCTTGACACCGGGGAGCTGTTTTTT

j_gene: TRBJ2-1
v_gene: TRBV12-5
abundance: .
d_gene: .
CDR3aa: CASGFGYEQFF
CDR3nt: TGTGCTAGTGGTTTTGGCTATGAGCAGTTCTTC

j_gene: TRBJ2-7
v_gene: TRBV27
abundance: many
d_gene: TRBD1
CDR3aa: CASSPRAGGPYEQYF
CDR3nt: TGTGCCAGCAGTCCCCGTGCAGGGGGACCCTACGAGCAGTACTTC

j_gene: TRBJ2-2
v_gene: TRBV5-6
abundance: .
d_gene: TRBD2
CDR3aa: CASSLPSGSTGELFF
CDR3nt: TGTGCCAGCAGCTTGCCTAGCGGGTCGACCGGGGAGCTGTTTTTT

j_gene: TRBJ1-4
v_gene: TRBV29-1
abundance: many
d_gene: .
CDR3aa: CSVEGGEKLFF
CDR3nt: TGCAGCGTTGAAGGAGGGGAAAAACTGTTTTTT

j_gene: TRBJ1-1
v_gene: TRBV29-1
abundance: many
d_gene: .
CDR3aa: CSVEVGARGEAFF
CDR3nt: TGCAGCGTTGAAGTAGGGGCACGGGGTGAAGCTTTCTTT

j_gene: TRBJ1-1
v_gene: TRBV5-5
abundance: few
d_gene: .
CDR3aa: CASSLEGASTEAFF
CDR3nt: TGTGCCAGCAGCTTGGAGGGTGCCAGCACTGAAGCTTTCTTT

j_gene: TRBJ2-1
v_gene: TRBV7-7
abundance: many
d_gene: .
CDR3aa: CASSLSAAYNEQFF
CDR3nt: TGTGCCAGCAGCTTGTCAGCGGCCTACAATGAGCAGTTCTTC

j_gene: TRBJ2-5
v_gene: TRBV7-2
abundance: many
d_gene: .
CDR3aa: CASSLAGGSGETQYF
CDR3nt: TGTGCCAGCAGCTTAGCAGGGGGAAGCGGAGAGACCCAGTACTTC

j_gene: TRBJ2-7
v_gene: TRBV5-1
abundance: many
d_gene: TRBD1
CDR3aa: CASSLEQGNEQYF
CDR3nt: TGCGCCAGCAGCTTGGAACAGGGGAACGAGCAGTACTTC

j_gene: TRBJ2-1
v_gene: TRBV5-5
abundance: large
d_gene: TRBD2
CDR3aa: CASSSSGLAGGLGNEQFF
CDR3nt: TGTGCCAGCAGCTCCTCGGGACTAGCGGGAGGGTTAGGCAATGAGCAGTTCTTC

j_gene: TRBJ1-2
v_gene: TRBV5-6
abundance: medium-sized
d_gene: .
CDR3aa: CASSLGKSGYTF
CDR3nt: TGTGCCAGCAGCTTGGGGAAATCTGGCTACACCTTC

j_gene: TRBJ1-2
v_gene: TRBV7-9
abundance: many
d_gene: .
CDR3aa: CASSFPAQADGYTF
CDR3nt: TGTGCCAGCAGCTTCCCCGCCCAAGCGGATGGCTACACCTTC

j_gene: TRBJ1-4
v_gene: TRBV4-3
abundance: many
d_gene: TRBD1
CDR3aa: CASSQETGWGYNEKLFF
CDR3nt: TGCGCCAGCAGCCAAGAGACAGGGTGGGGGTATAATGAAAAACTGTTTTTT

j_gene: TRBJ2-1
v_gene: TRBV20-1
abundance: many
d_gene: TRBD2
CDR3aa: CSARRRLAGYNEQFF
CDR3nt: TGCAGTGCTAGACGCCGACTAGCGGGGTACAATGAGCAGTTCTTC

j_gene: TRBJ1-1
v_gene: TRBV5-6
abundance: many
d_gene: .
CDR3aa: CASSFSGVVGEAFF
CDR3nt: TGTGCCAGCAGCTTTTCAGGGGTGGTGGGTGAAGCTTTCTTT

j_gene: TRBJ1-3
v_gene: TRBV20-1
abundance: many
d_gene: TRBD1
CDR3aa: CSANYRGSGNTIYF
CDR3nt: TGCAGTGCAAACTACAGGGGATCTGGAAACACCATATATTTT

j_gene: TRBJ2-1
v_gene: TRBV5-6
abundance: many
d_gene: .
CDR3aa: CASSLDDAGGLFF
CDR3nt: TGTGCCAGCAGCTTGGACGATGCTGGGGGGCTGTTCTTC

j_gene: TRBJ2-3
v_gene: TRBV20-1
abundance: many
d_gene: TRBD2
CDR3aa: CSAPTGRARADTQYF
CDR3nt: TGCAGTGCTCCAACCGGGAGGGCCAGGGCAGATACGCAGTATTTT

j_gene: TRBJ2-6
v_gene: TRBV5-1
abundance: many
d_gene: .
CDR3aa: CASSFLGANVLTF
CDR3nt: TGCGCCAGCAGCTTTTTAGGGGCCAACGTCCTGACTTTC

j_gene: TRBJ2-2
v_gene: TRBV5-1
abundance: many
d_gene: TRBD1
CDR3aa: CASTGQANAGELFF
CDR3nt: TGCGCCAGTACCGGACAGGCCAACGCCGGGGAGCTGTTTTTT

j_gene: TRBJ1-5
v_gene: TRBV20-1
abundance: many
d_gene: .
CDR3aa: CSAYPGYNQPQHF
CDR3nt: TGCAGTGCTTACCCGGGCTACAATCAGCCCCAGCATTTT

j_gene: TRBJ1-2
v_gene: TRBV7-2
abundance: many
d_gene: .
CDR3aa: CASSSGALRLRGYTF
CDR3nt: TGTGCCAGCAGCTCCGGGGCACTAAGGTTACGTGGCTACACCTTC

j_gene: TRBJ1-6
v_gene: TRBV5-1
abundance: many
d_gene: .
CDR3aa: CASSRSGVDNSPLHF
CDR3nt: TGCGCCAGCAGCCGGTCAGGGGTAGATAATTCACCCCTCCACTTT

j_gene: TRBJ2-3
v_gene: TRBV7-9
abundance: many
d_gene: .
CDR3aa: CASSLETASTDTQYF
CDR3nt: TGTGCCAGCAGCTTAGAGACAGCCAGCACAGATACGCAGTATTTT

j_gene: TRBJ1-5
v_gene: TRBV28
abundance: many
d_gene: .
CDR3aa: CASSTLKGPNQPQHF
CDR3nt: TGTGCCAGCAGTACCCTCAAAGGGCCCAATCAGCCCCAGCATTTT